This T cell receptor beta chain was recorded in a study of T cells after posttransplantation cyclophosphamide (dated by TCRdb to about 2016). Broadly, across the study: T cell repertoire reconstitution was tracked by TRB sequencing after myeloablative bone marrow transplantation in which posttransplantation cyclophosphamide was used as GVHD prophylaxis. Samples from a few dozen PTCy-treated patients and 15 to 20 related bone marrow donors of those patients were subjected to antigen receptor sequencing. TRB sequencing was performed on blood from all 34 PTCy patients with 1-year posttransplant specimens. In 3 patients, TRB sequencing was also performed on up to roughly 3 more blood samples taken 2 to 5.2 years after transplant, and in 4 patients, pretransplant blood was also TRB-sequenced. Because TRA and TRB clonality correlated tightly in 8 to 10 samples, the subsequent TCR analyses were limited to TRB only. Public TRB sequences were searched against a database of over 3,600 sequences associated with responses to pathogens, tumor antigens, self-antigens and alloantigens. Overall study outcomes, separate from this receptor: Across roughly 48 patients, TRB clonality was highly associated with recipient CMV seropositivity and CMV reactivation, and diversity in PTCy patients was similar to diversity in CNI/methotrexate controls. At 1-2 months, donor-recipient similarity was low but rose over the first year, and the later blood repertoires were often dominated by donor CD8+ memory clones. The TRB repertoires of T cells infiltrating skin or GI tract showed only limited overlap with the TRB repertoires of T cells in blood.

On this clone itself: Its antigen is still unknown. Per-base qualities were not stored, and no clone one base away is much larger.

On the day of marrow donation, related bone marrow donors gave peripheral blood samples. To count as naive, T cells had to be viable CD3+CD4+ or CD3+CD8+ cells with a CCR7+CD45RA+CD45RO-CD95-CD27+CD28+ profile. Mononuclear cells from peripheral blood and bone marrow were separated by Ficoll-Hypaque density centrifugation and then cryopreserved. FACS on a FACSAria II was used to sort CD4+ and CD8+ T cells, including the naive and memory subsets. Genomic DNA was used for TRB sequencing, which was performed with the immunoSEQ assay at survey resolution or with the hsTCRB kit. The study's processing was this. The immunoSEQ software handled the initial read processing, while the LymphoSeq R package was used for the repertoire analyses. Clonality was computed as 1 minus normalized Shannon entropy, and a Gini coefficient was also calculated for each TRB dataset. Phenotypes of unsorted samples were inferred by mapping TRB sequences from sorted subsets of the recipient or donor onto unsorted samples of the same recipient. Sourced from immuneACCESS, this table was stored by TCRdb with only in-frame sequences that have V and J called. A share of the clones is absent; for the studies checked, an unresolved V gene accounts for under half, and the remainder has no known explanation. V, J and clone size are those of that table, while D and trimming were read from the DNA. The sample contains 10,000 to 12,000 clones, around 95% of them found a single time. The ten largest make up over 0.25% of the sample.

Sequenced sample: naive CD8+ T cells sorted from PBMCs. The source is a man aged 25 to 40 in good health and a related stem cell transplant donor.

The CDR3 protein: CASKEGLLYSYEQYF. The DNA reads TGTGCCAGCAAGGAGGGACTCCTGTACTCCTACGAGCAGTACTTC. This sequence uses TRBV6-1 and TRBJ2-7; a tentative D match to TRBD2 spans 6 bases. Counted from cysteine to phenylalanine, this CDR3 has 15 amino acids. The entry retains the CDR3 DNA only, 45 bases that are in frame from base 1. CDR1 and CDR2 were assigned from the germline V gene as MNHNS and SASEGT. V is clipped by 7 bases and J by 0 bases, and the sequence between their germline boundaries is 16 bases long.